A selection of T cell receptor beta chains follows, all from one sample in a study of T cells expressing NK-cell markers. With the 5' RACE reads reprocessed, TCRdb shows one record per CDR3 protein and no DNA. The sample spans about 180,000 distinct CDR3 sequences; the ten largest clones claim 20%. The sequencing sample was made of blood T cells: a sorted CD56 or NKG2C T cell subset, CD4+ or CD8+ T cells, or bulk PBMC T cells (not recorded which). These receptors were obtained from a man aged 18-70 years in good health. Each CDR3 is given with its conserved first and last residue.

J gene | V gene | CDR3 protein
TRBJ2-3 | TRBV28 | CASSHQTSVADTQYF
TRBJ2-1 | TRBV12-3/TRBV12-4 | CASSLRTSGGYNEQFF
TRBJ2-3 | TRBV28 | CASSLDLSTDTQYF
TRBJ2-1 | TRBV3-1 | CASSQATLGYNEQFF
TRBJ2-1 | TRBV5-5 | CASSDTGTGRNEQFF
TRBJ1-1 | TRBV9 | CASSAADSGGTEAFF
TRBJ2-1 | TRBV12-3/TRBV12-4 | CASSLSNEQFF
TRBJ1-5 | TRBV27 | CASSFSQQVNQPQHF
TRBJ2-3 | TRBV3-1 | CASGGNTDTQYF
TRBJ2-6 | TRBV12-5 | CASGSSQLLSGANVLTF
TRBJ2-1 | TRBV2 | CASSIPGQGPYYNEQFF
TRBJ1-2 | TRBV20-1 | CSARDVTEGINYGYTF
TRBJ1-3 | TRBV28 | CASSLWGQGNTIYF
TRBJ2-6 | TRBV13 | CASSPGRETGANVLTF
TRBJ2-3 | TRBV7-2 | CASSFFTGREDTQYF
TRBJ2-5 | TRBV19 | CASSIGAGDRTRETQYF
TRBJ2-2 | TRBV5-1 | CASSLVQGQGIGWAGELFF
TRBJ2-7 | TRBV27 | CASSHRGLDEQYF
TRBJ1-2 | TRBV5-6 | CASSYHDSDYGYTF
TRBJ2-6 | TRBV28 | CASSARGAGANVLTF
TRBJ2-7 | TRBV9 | CASSVSESHLSGGALYEQYF
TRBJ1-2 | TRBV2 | CASSEQGGSNYGYTF
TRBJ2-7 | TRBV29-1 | CSVVGGDRGSSYEQYF
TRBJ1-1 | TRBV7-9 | CASSLGSRDRGVTEAFF
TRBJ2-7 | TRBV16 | CASNQNGVSLLEQYF
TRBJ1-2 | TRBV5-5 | CASSPGGFHGYTF
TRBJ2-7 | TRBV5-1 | CASSYTRDKQYF
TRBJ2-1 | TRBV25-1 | CASSWGQEQFF
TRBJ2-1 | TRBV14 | CASSHPSGYNEQFF
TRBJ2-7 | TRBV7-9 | CASLGPGTEQYF
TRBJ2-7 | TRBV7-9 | CASSLLATSPYEQYF
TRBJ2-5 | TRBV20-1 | CSAREVGAVLQETQYF
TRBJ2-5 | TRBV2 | CASSPMLAVKMYQETQYF
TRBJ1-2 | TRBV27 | CASREGGMLYGYTF
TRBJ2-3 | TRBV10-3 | CAISPAGPADTQYF